This TCR beta chain emerged from a study of shared clonotypes between healthy human individuals. The germline CDR1 and CDR2 sequences are MGHDK and SYGVNS. The CDR3 is 15 amino acids. V dropped 8 bases and J dropped 4 bases, with 20 bases sitting between them. Sequenced by immunoSEQ multiplex PCR; TCRdb stores in-frame clones only, minus some. The sample lists about 600,000 clones; 97% were seen once. The sample comprised naive CD4+ T cells sorted from blood. The subset is: CD45RA+ positively selected. This sequence joins TRBV25-1 and TRBJ1-1; no reliable D call. This TCR derives from a woman in her thirties in good health. The CDR3, as DNA: TGTGCCAGCCAACACAGAGCCATAGAAGGCACTGAAGCTTTCTTT. Its translation: CASQHRAIEGTEAFF.